The 27 T cell receptor beta chains below were found in one sample sequenced in a study of regulatory T cells in long-lasting Graves disease. Relying on iRepertoire HTBI primers and Arm-PCR of CDR3 regions, the team built TCR beta libraries. TCRdb re-called the multiplex PCR reads through MiXCR, storing one row per CDR3 protein. The table has 420,000 or so distinct CDR3 sequences, roughly a quarter seen once; the top ten hold roughly 26%. The time point was: persistent/refractory GD, antithyroid drugs over 5 years with positive TRAb. Following extraction of RNA from PBMCs, that RNA was used to make the TCR library. The sequencing used peripheral blood mononuclear cells (PBMCs), collected when the disease was refractory, from a patient treated with antithyroid drugs. These receptors originate from a female donor with Graves disease.

This clonotype was seen only a few times. The chain employs TRBV6-1 and TRBJ1-3; 9 bases align to TRBD1. V lost 11 bases, J lost 2 bases, and 7 bases stayed unmatched. CDR1 MNHNS and CDR2 SASEGT come from the germline V gene. The CDR3 runs to 14 residues. The CDR3 nucleotides are TGTGCCGGATGGACAGGGGAGGCTGGAAACACCATATATTTT. The encoded protein is CAGWTGEAGNTIYF.

This clonotype appeared a few times. The genes are TRBV2 and TRBJ2-4; TRBD2 matches at 13 bases. CDR1 and CDR2 (germline): SNHLY, FYNNEI. V was pared by 0 bases and J by 0 bases, with 8 bases of the junction left unmatched. The CDR3 is 20 residues long. The CDR3 DNA reads as TGTGCCAGCAGTGAAGCGCCCCGACTAGCGGGAGGCCTAGCCAAAAACATTCAGTACTTC. This codes for CASSEAPRLAGGLAKNIQYF. The full variable domain, with the rest looked up from reference TRBV2 and TRBJ2-4, is EPEVTQTPSHQVTQMGQEVILRCVPISNHLYFYWYRQILGQKVEFLVSFYNNEISEKSEIFDDQFSVERPDGSNFTLKIRSTKLEDSAMYFCASSEAPRLAGGLAKNIQYFGAGTRLSVL.

This chain's CDR3 is CASSPRVGLAERYEQYF. For the CDR3, the DNA is TGCGCCAGCAGCCCGAGGGTAGGGCTAGCGGAACGCTACGAGCAGTACTTC. The rearrangement links TRBV5-1 to TRBJ2-7; 7 positions match TRBD2. CDR1 is SGHRS, CDR2 YFSETQ, per germline. The CDR3 loop spans 17 amino acids. The V and J ends lost 4 bases and 3 bases, in that order; junction bases with no gene match: 16.

The genes are TRBV15 and TRBJ1-1, with D perhaps matching TRBD1 (6 bases). This CDR3 comprises 17 residues. Per the germline V gene, CDR1 is LNHNV and CDR2 is YYDKDF (reference sequence). Trimming shortened V by 1 base and J by 2 bases, and 17 bases separated the two germline ends. As DNA, the CDR3 is TGTGCCACCAGCAGAGTTTCGGGCGCCAGGGGAAACACTGAAGCTTTCTTT. Amino acids: CATSRVSGARGNTEAFF.

The genes are TRBV20-1 and TRBJ1-1, with TRBD1 as a possible D gene (5 bases). CDR3 length: 12 amino acids. V was cut by 0 bases and J by 4 bases, with 6 bases left in between. Per the germline V gene, CDR1 is DFQATT and CDR2 is SNEGSKA (reference sequence). The CDR3 coding sequence is TGCAGTGCTAGAGATAGGGGCACTGAAGCTTTCTTT. This translates into CSARDRGTEAFF.

This clonotype was counted at least ten times. V and J are TRBV6-5 and TRBJ1-5; maybe TRBD1 (5 bases). Germline V CDR1 and CDR2: MNHEY, SVGAGI. The CDR3 is made up of 15 amino acids. The V end was cut by 0 bases, the J end by 4 bases, with 10 bases between. CDR3 nucleotides: TGTGCCAGCAGTTACTCGAGGGGTCTGAATCAGCCCCAGCATTTT. Protein: CASSYSRGLNQPQHF.

This clonotype has a single count. The V and J genes are TRBV6-9 and TRBJ2-7, with no clear D. The V end lost 3 bases, the J end lost 6 bases, and 15 bases lay between the germline ends. Germline V CDR1 and CDR2: MNHGY, SVAAGI. The CDR3 runs 14 residues. The CDR3 sequence is CASSYCFISCEQYF. CDR3 in DNA: TGTGCCAGCAGTTACTGCTTTATTTCATGCGAGCAGTACTTC.

To note about this clonotype: A much bigger clone sits one base away, suggesting this may be a read error. This chain joins TRBV27 and TRBJ1-4; D possibly corresponds to TRBD1 (5 bases). CDR1 is MNHEY and CDR2 is SMNVEV in the germline V gene (reference sequence). This CDR3 is built from 12 residues. DNA of the CDR3: TGTGCCAGGGGGCTAGTCAGTGAAAAACTGTCTTTT. Residues: CARGLVSEKLSF. The whole variable domain, remainder taken from reference TRBV27 and TRBJ1-4, is EAQVTQNPRYLITVTGKKLTVTCSQNMNHEYMSWYRQDPGLGLRQIYYSMNVEVTDKGDVPEGYKVSRKEKRNFPLILESPSPNQTSLYFCARGLVSEKLSFGSGTQLSVL.

This clonotype was found many times. The genes are TRBV29-1 and TRBJ2-5, with D maybe TRBD2 (6 bases). V lost 4 bases and J 0 bases, leaving 18 bases between the germline ends. Per germline, CDR1 SQVTM and CDR2 ANQGSEA. The CDR3 consists of 16 residues. The CDR3, as DNA: TGCAGCGTTGGCAGGATTGGGACTGGATACCAAGAGACCCAGTACTTC. Translation: CSVGRIGTGYQETQYF. Supplemented by reference TRBV29-1 and TRBJ2-5, the full variable domain reads SAVISQKPSRDICQRGTSLTIQCQVDSQVTMMFWYRQQPGQSLTLIATANQGSEATYESGFVIDKFPISRPNLTFSTLTVSNMSPEDSSIYLCSVGRIGTGYQETQYFGPGTRLLVL.

The chain joins TRBV5-1 to TRBJ2-5, with 8 bases aligning to TRBD1. The CDR3 has 15 amino acids. Germline trimming cut 5 bases from V and 1 base from J; bases unmatched to any gene: 7. Germline V gene lookup returns CDR1 SGHRS and CDR2 YFSETQ. The CDR3 DNA is TGCGCCAGCAGTAGCTACGGGACAGGCCAAGAGACCCAGTACTTC. The encoded protein is CASSSYGTGQETQYF.

This clonotype was counted ten times or more. The chain joins TRBV7-9 to TRBJ2-7; perhaps TRBD2 as D (5 bases). The V end was cut by 0 bases, the J end by 5 bases, with 11 bases between. CDR1 is SEHNR, CDR2 FQNEAQ, per germline (reference sequence). The CDR3 has 14 residues. In DNA, the CDR3 is TGTGCCAGCAGCTTAGCGCAACTCGGGGACGAGCAGTACTTC. It is translated as CASSLAQLGDEQYF.

The chain employs TRBV6-2 or TRBV6-3 and TRBJ2-5; 9 nucleotides match TRBD2. CDR3 length: 17 amino acids. Germline V gene lookup returns CDR1 MNHEY and CDR2 SVGEGT. The V and J ends lost 0 bases and 3 bases, in that order; junction bases with no gene match: 8. DNA for the CDR3: TGTGCCAGCAGTTACTCGTTTCCCTTAGCGGGAGAAGAGACCCAGTACTTC. Its protein product is CASSYSFPLAGEETQYF.

The rearrangement joins TRBV12-3 or TRBV12-4 to TRBJ1-2; TRBD1 aligns across 10 bases. CDR3 length: 15 residues. J gave up 3 bases and V 2 bases, and 3 bases lay outside the gene matches. Here the CDR3 DNA reads TGTGCCAGCAGTTTACGAGGACAGGGGGACTATGGCTACACCTTC. It specifies CASSLRGQGDYGYTF.

V usage is TRBV5-6 and J usage is TRBJ2-7; 10 bases are a match to TRBD1. The CDR3 runs to 15 residues. V trimming: 4 bases; J trimming: 4 bases; junction bases outside the gene matches: 8. Germline V gives CDR1 SGHDT, CDR2 YYEEEE. CDR3 DNA: TGTGCCAGCAGCGGGACCGGGACAGGGGTTTACGAGCAGTACTTC. Residues: CASSGTGTGVYEQYF.

Comment on this clonotype: A much larger clone sits a single nucleotide away, making a read error possible. In nucleotides, the CDR3 is TGTGCCAGCGGCTTGCTCCTTGGCGGGGGCTACGAGCAGTACTTC. This encodes CASGLLLGGGYEQYF. V is TRBV7-9 and J is TRBJ2-7; 7 bases map to TRBD2. CDR3 length equals 15 residues. Germline V gives CDR1 SEHNR, CDR2 FQNEAQ (reference sequence).

This clonotype was seen many times. J is TRBJ1-2 and V is TRBV28; D call uncertain. V was cut by 6 bases and J by 8 bases, with 19 bases left in between. The germline CDR1 and CDR2 sequences are MDHEN and SYDVKM. The CDR3 runs 14 residues. CDR3 protein: CASRLITTTRGYTF. For the CDR3, the DNA is TGTGCCAGCAGACTTATAACCACAACCCGCGGCTACACCTTC.

The gene calls are TRBV20-1 and TRBJ2-5; 8 bases are a match to TRBD2. Germline V lookup: CDR1 DFQATT, CDR2 SNEGSKA (reference sequence). With 2 bases clipped from V and 4 bases from J, the junction kept 6 bases outside the gene matches. The CDR3 is made up of 14 amino acids. CDR3 DNA: TGCAGTGCTAGACGGCGGGAGGTCAGAGAGACCCAGTACTTC. It is translated as CSARRREVRETQYF.

This clonotype was picked up a small number of times. This chain joins TRBV11-1 and TRBJ1-1, with a possible D match to TRBD1 (6 bases). V lost 5 bases, J lost 0 bases, and 16 bases lay in between. Germline loops: CDR1 SGHAT, CDR2 FQDESV (reference sequence). This CDR3 has 16 amino acids. As DNA, the CDR3 is TGTGCCAGCAGCCGCGGAACAGGGCAATTGAACACTGAAGCTTTCTTT. Its translation is CASSRGTGQLNTEAFF.

In this sample, this clonotype turned up many times. The chain joins TRBV7-2 to TRBJ2-7; TRBD2 might be the D (5 bases). This CDR3 region has 15 residues. Germline V lookup: CDR1 SGHTA, CDR2 FQGNSA. V lost 5 bases to trimming and J lost 4 bases, with 18 bases between them. CDR3 loop: CASSEGPTGVYEQYF. CDR3 DNA sequence: TGTGCCAGCAGCGAGGGCCCCACCGGGGTTTACGAGCAGTACTTC.

Comments on this clonotype: The conserved phenylalanine or tryptophan is not found at the CDR3 terminus, so this likely reflects a read error. The chain recombines TRBV4-2 with TRBJ1-1; no definite D call. This CDR3 has 15 residues. Looked up from germline, CDR1 is LGHNA and CDR2 is YNFKEQ. The CDR3 sequence is CASGQTPGRGTEAFL. CDR3 DNA: TGTGCCAGCGGCCAGACTCCTGGCAGAGGCACTGAAGCTTTCCTT.

CDR3 residues: CSAREYGMNTEAFF. In nucleotides, the CDR3 is TGCAGTGCTAGGGAGTATGGGATGAACACTGAAGCTTTCTTT. V usage is TRBV20-1 and J usage is TRBJ1-1; D ambiguous. The CDR3 spans 14 residues. Trimming removed 3 bases at V and 0 bases at J, with 11 bases between. Germline V CDR1 and CDR2: DFQATT, SNEGSKA (reference sequence).

The chain uses TRBV6-1 and TRBJ2-3; tentatively, D is TRBD2 (6 bases). There are 12 residues in the CDR3. V lost 6 bases to trimming and J lost 6 bases, with 10 bases between them. Germline V CDR1 and CDR2: MNHNS, SASEGT. CDR3 DNA sequence: TGTGCCAGCAGCGAGGCGGGGGATACGCAGTATTTT. It is translated as CASSEAGDTQYF.

There are many counts of this clonotype. This chain links TRBV6-1 with TRBJ2-7, with a possible D match to TRBD2 (5 bases). Germline V gene sequence: CDR1 MNHNS, CDR2 SASEGT. V lost 6 bases and J lost 3, with 18 bases in between. This CDR3 is built from 15 residues. The CDR3 is CASRGGTSPFYEQYF. In DNA, the CDR3 is TGTGCCAGCAGAGGAGGAACGAGCCCCTTCTACGAGCAGTACTTC.

This chain connects TRBV5-4 to TRBJ2-7; 8 nucleotides agree with TRBD2. V shed 3 bases and J 6 bases; nucleotides not matched to a gene: 8. The CDR3 has 14 residues. Germline V gene data show CDR1 as SGHNT and CDR2 as YYREEE (reference sequence). The CDR3 DNA is TGTGCCAGCAGCTCGGGACTAGACAGCGTCGAGCAGTACTTC. Translation gives CASSSGLDSVEQYF.

This clonotype was observed a few times. This chain connects TRBV28 to TRBJ2-2; D is ambiguous. V was clipped by 5 bases and J by 9 bases, with 19 bases between them. The CDR3 covers 15 residues. The germline V gene encodes CDR1 MDHEN and CDR2 SYDVKM. The CDR3 nucleotides read TGTGCCAGCAGTAGGATTGCCCATTCCCTCAGGGAGCTGTTTTTT. This translates into CASSRIAHSLRELFF.

This clonotype was observed a handful of times. The rearrangement joins TRBV2 to TRBJ1-1, with TRBD1 as a possible D gene (6 bases). The CDR3 length is 14 residues. The V end lost 3 bases, the J end lost 2 bases, and 10 bases lay between the germline ends. Germline loops: CDR1 SNHLY, CDR2 FYNNEI. This CDR3 reads CASSDGQLNTEAFF. In DNA, the CDR3 is TGTGCCAGCAGTGACGGACAGTTAAACACTGAAGCTTTCTTT.

This clonotype was seen more than once but under ten times. V gene TRBV27 combines with J gene TRBJ2-7; 9 nucleotides line up with TRBD1. The CDR3 covers 13 residues. CDR1 is MNHEY, CDR2 SMNVEV, per germline (reference sequence). Losses at the gene ends were 4 bases for V and 7 bases for J; bases not matched to a gene: 5. The CDR3 here is CASSSGDRVEQYF. The CDR3 DNA is TGTGCCAGCAGTTCAGGGGACAGGGTTGAGCAGTACTTC.